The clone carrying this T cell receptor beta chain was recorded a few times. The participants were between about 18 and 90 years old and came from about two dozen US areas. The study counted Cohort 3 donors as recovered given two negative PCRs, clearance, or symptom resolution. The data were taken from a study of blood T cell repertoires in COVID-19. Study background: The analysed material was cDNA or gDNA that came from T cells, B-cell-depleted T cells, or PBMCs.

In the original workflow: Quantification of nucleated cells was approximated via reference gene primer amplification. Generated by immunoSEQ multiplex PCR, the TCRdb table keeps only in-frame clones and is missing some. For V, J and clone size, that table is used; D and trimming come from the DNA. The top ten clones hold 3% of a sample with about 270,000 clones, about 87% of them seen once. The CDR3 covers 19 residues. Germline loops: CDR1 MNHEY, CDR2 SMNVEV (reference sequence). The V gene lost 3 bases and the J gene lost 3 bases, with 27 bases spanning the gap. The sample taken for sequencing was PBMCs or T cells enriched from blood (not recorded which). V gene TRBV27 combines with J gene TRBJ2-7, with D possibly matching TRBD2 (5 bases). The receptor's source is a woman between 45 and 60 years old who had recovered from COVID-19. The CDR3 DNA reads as TGTGCCAGCAGTTTCAGGTTTGACTCGGCTAGCCAATCTCACTACGAGCAGTACTTC. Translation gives CASSFRFDSASQSHYEQYF.